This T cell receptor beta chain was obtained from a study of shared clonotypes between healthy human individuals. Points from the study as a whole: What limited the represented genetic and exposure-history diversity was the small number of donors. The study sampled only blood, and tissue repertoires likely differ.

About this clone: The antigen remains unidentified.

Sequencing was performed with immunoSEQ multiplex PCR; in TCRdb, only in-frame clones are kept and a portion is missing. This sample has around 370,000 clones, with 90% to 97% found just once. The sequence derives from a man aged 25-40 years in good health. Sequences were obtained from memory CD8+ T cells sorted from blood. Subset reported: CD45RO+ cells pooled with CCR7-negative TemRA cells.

CDR3 sequence: CSVIFRLWLGGEQFF. DNA for the CDR3: TGCAGCGTTATCTTCCGGCTGTGGCTCGGCGGCGAGCAGTTCTTC. The genes are TRBV29-1 and TRBJ2-1; no clear D gene. This CDR3 comprises 15 residues. V dropped 5 bases and J dropped 10 bases, with 24 bases sitting between them. Germline assignment: CDR1 SQVTM and CDR2 ANQGSEA.